These T cell receptor beta chains were read from a single sample in a study of blood T cell repertoires in COVID-19. Repertoires were generated with immunoSEQ multiplex PCR, while TCRdb's copy carries only in-frame clones and drops some. The sample holds about 180,000 clones, roughly 87% seen once. The sample consisted of PBMCs or T cells enriched from blood (not recorded which). The receptors here all came from a woman aged 45-65 years who had recovered from COVID-19. Each CDR3 is given with its conserved first and last residue. D genes are given only for firm matches. Size is stated for part of the rows, as once, few or many counts, or as a class when the clone is expanded.

V gene	J gene	D gene	clone size	CDR3 DNA	CDR3 protein
TRBV7-3	TRBJ2-2	TRBD1	few	TGTGCCAGCAGCTCGACAGGGGGCACCGGGGAGCTGTTTTTT	CASSSTGGTGELFF
TRBV9	TRBJ2-3	NA	NA	TGTGCCAGCAGCCCAGTTCCGGGACTTAGCACAGATACGCAGTATTTT	CASSPVPGLSTDTQYF
TRBV14	TRBJ1-6	TRBD1	few	TGTGCCAGCAGCCAATACAGGGGCGTCGATTCACCCCTCCACTTT	CASSQYRGVDSPLHF
TRBV10-1	TRBJ1-1	NA	NA	TGCGCCAGCAGTGAGGGTGGGCCTACAGGTGTCAAGTTT	CASSEGGPTGVKF
TRBV27	TRBJ1-1	NA	NA	TGTGCCAGCAGTTTATGGGGCACAGGGAACACTGAAGCTTTCTTT	CASSLWGTGNTEAFF
TRBV19	TRBJ1-4	TRBD1	NA	TGTGCCAGTAAGGTCGTGGACAGGGACAATGAAAAACTGTTTTTT	CASKVVDRDNEKLFF
TRBV4-3	TRBJ2-1	TRBD2	NA	TGCGCCAGCAGCCAAGAGAGGGGACTAGCGGGAGGGTATGAGCAGTTCTTC	CASSQERGLAGGYEQFF
TRBV19	TRBJ2-6	NA	NA	TGTGCCAGTAGTCTAAACACAGGGTCTGGGGCCAACGTCCTGACTTTC	CASSLNTGSGANVLTF
TRBV2	TRBJ1-2	NA	NA	TGTGCCAGCAGTGGGCAGGTCTATGGCTACACCTTC	CASSGQVYGYTF
TRBV15	TRBJ2-5	NA	NA	TGTGCCACCAGCAGAGATAGGGGAGAGACCCAGTACTTC	CATSRDRGETQYF
TRBV6-5	TRBJ2-7	NA	once	TGTGCCAGCAGTTACTTGGGCAGGGAGCAGTACTTC	CASSYLGREQYF
TRBV5-1	TRBJ2-1	NA	NA	TGCGCCAGCAGCTTGGATGTGGGCTCGTACAATGAGCAGTTCTTC	CASSLDVGSYNEQFF
TRBV5-5	TRBJ1-5	NA	NA	TGTGCCAGCAGCCTAAGGGGTCAGCCCCAGCATTTT	CASSLRGQPQHF
TRBV19	TRBJ2-7	TRBD2	once	TGTGCCAGTAGTAGGAGCAGCGGGAGTAACTACGAGCAGTACTTC	CASSRSSGSNYEQYF
TRBV20-1	TRBJ2-7	NA	NA	TGCAGTGCTAGTCTTAAGTTGGAGACTTCCCCCCCGTTACGTCGGCAGTACTTC	CSASLKLETSPPLRRQYF
TRBV11-3	TRBJ2-6	TRBD1	NA	TGTGCCAGCAGCTTAGGACAGGGAAGCTCTGGGGCCAACGTCCTGACTTTC	CASSLGQGSSGANVLTF
TRBV3-1/TRBV3-2	TRBJ1-1	NA	NA	TGTGCCAGCAGCCAAGGGGCGAACACTGAAGCTTTCTTT	CASSQGANTEAFF
TRBV7-2	TRBJ2-7	NA	NA	TGTGCCAGCAGCCTAACCTACGAGCAGTACTTC	CASSLTYEQYF
TRBV5-4	TRBJ1-2	NA	NA	TGTGCCAGCAGCCCAGACAGAAACTATGGCTACACCTTC	CASSPDRNYGYTF
TRBV6-2/TRBV6-3	TRBJ2-6	NA	NA	TGTGCCAGCAGTCAGAACCCTGGGGCCAACGTCCTGACTTTC	CASSQNPGANVLTF
TRBV5-4	TRBJ2-7	TRBD2	NA	TGTGCCAGCAGCTTAAATAGCGGGAGAATCCCCGAGCAGTACTTC	CASSLNSGRIPEQYF
TRBV6-1	TRBJ1-5	NA	many	TGTGCCAGCAGTGAGCCAGGGATAAGCAATCAGCCCCAGCATTTT	CASSEPGISNQPQHF
TRBV28	TRBJ1-2	NA	NA	TGTGCCAGCAGGGACGCAGGGTGGGGCTACACCTTC	CASRDAGWGYTF
TRBV18	TRBJ1-4	NA	NA	TGTGCCAGCTCAACCGTCGCGGGGGGTAATGAAAAACTGTTTTTT	CASSTVAGGNEKLFF
TRBV24-1	TRBJ2-7	TRBD2	NA	TGTGCCACCCACGCCTGCCGGGCGCGGGGGGAGCAGTACTTC	CATHACRARGEQYF
TRBV13	TRBJ2-3	TRBD1	NA	TGTGCCAGCAGCACAGGTTATCCCGGGACAGGGGGTAGCACAGATACGCAGTATTTT	CASSTGYPGTGGSTDTQYF
TRBV19	TRBJ1-1	NA	NA	TGTGCCAGTAGTAAGGGGGATAGCCCTGAAGCTTTCTTT	CASSKGDSPEAFF
TRBV27	TRBJ2-3	TRBD1	NA	TGTGCCAGCGCGGACAGGGGGCCCACAGATACGCAGTATTTT	CASADRGPTDTQYF
TRBV19	TRBJ2-2	TRBD2	NA	TGTGCCAGTAGTATAATAGCGGGAACGAACACCGGGGAGCTGTTTTTT	CASSIIAGTNTGELFF
TRBV28	TRBJ1-2	NA	NA	TGTGCCAGCAGTTTACCCCACGACATCTATGGCTACACCTTC	CASSLPHDIYGYTF
TRBV12-3/TRBV12-4	TRBJ1-6	NA	NA	TGTGCCAGCAGTTTGGCCGAAAATTCACCCCTCCACTTT	CASSLAENSPLHF
TRBV5-1	TRBJ1-2	NA	NA	TGCGCCAGCAGCTTGGCCAGGACCGCGGGGACCTATGGCTACACCTTC	CASSLARTAGTYGYTF
TRBV29-1	TRBJ2-7	NA	NA	TGCAGCGTTTCGGGAGCCAGGTTAGGGTCCTACGAGCAGTACTTC	CSVSGARLGSYEQYF
TRBV27	TRBJ1-4	NA	NA	TGTGCCAGCAGCCGGGGAGGGCCCCGCGAAAAACTGTTTTTT	CASSRGGPREKLFF
TRBV15	TRBJ2-1	NA	NA	TGTGCCACCAGCAGTCGTAGGGACATATACAATGAGCAGCTCTTC	CATSSRRDIYNEQLF
TRBV24-1	TRBJ1-2	TRBD1	NA	TGTGCCACCAGCCCGGGACAGCTTAACTATGGCTACACCTTC	CATSPGQLNYGYTF
TRBV28	TRBJ2-7	NA	NA	TGTGCCAGCAGTCCCTCGAGCGCAGACTCCTACGAGCAGTACTTC	CASSPSSADSYEQYF
TRBV6-1	TRBJ2-7	TRBD1	many	TGTGCCAGCAGTGAAGGAGCAGGGGGCTCCTACGAGCAGTACTTC	CASSEGAGGSYEQYF
TRBV13	TRBJ1-2	TRBD1	NA	TGTGCCAGCAGCTTTAGCACACTTGGGACAGCCAACTATGGCTACACCTTC	CASSFSTLGTANYGYTF
TRBV18	TRBJ1-1	TRBD1	NA	TGTGCCAGCTCACCCCAATCGACAGGGGAGGAAGCTTTCTTT	CASSPQSTGEEAFF
TRBV1	TRBJ2-5	NA	NA	TGCACCAGCAGCCAAGAGGGAGCCTTTGTAGTGACGGCCCGAGAGACCCAGTACTTC	CTSSQEGAFVVTARETQYF
TRBV14	TRBJ2-1	NA	NA	TGTGCCAGCAGCCAAGCTAGTGGGAGCCCCTTTAGGGAGCAGTTCTTC	CASSQASGSPFREQFF
TRBV6-5	TRBJ1-6	TRBD1	NA	TGTGCCAGCTCGTCCGGACAGGGCGGAAATTCACCCCTCCACTTT	CASSSGQGGNSPLHF
TRBV6-2/TRBV6-3	TRBJ2-5	TRBD2	NA	TGTGCCAGCAGTTACTCGAGACTAGCGGGAGACCCCCTTCAAGAGACCCAGTACTTC	CASSYSRLAGDPLQETQYF
TRBV28	TRBJ1-5	TRBD1	NA	TGTGCCAGCAGAGATACACTGACAGGGGTTAGCAATCAGCCCCAGCATTTT	CASRDTLTGVSNQPQHF
TRBV4-1	TRBJ2-3	TRBD2	once	TGCGCCAGCAGCCGCGGAACCGGGACTAGCAGCAGTACAGATACGCAGTATTTT	CASSRGTGTSSSTDTQYF
TRBV28	TRBJ1-6	TRBD1	few	TGTGCCAGCAGTTTAGATCAAGGACAGGGGAATTCACCCCTCCACTTT	CASSLDQGQGNSPLHF
TRBV28	TRBJ1-1	TRBD1	few	TGTGCCAGCAGTTTATACGAGACAGGGAAGGCTGAAGCTTTCTTT	CASSLYETGKAEAFF